This TCR beta chain was found in a study of post-analysis software for immune sequencing data. Turning to the study itself: Both relapsing-remitting and secondary progressive multiple sclerosis featured among the disease courses, as did progressive-relapsing multiple sclerosis. Points from the study as a whole: Compared with controls, patients showed significantly lower normalized Chao1 diversity. Several TRBV segments, TRBV5-6, TRBV5-1 and TRBV20-1 among them, were found more frequent in patients than controls. When the samples were clustered directly with F measure, those that had been prepared in the same batch showed strong co-clustering.

The CDR3 runs to 13 residues. Looked up from germline, CDR1 is SGHRS and CDR2 is YFSETQ. V was pared by 1 base and J by 5 bases, with 10 bases between. This clonotype was seen a few times. Antigen: not known. Unique molecular identifiers were present in the TCR beta cDNA libraries. TCRdb processed the PCR reads anew with MiXCR; each CDR3 protein has one entry. In the table there are about 430,000 distinct CDR3 sequences, approximately 42% of which are singletons. The gene calls are TRBV5-1 and TRBJ2-7; D call uncertain. This sequence was found in a girl aged 2-9 years with multiple sclerosis. The sequencing sample was made of blood. The CDR3 region is CASSLLVGHEQYF. The CDR3 DNA reads TGCGCCAGCAGCTTGCTTGTAGGACACGAGCAGTACTTC.